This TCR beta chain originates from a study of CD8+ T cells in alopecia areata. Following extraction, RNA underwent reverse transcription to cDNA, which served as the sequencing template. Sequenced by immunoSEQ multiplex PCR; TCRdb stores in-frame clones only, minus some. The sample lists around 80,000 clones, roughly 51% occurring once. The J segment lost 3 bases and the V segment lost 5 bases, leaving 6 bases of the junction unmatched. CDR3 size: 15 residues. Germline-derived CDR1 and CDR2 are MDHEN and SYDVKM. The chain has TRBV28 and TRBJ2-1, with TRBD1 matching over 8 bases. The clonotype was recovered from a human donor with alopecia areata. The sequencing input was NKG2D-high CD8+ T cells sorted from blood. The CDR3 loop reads CASSPPGQVYNEQFF. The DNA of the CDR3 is TGTGCCAGCAGTCCACCGGGACAGGTCTACAATGAGCAGTTCTTC.